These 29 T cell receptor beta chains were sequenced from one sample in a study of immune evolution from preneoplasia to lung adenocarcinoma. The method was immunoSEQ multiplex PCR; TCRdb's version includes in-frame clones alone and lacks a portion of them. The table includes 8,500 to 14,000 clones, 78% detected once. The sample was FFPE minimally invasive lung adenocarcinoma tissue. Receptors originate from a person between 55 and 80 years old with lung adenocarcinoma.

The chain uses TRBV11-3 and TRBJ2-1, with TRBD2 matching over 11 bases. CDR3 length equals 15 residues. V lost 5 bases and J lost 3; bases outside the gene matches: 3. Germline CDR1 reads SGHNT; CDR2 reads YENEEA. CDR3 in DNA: TGTGCCAGCAGCGAAGGACTAGCGGGCTACAATGAGCAGTTCTTC. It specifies CASSEGLAGYNEQFF.

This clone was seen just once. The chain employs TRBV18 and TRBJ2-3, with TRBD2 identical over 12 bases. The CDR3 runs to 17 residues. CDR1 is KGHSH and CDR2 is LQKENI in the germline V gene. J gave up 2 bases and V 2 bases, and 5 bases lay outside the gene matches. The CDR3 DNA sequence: TGTGCCAGCTCACCAGCCGGACTAGCGGGGATCACAGATACGCAGTATTTT. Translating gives CASSPAGLAGITDTQYF.

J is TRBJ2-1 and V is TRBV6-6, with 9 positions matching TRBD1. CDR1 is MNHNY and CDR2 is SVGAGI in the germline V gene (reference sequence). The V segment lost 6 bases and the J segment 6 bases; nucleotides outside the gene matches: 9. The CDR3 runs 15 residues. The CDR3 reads CASRITGQGFNEQFF. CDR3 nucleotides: TGTGCCAGCAGAATAACGGGACAGGGATTCAATGAGCAGTTCTTC.

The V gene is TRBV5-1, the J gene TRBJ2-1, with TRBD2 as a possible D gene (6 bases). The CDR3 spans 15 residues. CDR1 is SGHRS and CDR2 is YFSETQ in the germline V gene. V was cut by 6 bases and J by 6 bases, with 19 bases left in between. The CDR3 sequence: CASNLSPGAVNEQFF. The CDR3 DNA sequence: TGCGCCAGCAATCTGTCCCCGGGAGCCGTCAATGAGCAGTTCTTC.

The CDR3 protein is CASSLFGGLNTEAFF. DNA for the CDR3: TGTGCCAGCAGCTTATTCGGGGGCCTGAACACTGAAGCTTTCTTT. V gene TRBV7-3 combines with J gene TRBJ1-1, with D perhaps TRBD1 (6 bases). This CDR3 has 15 amino acids. Germline CDR1 SGHTA, CDR2 FQGTGA. The V and J ends lost 2 bases and 0 bases respectively, with 10 bases between them.

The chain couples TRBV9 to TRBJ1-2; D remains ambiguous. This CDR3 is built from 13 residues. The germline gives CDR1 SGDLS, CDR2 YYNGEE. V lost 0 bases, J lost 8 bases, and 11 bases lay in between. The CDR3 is CASSVGEGVGYTF. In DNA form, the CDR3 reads TGTGCCAGCAGCGTAGGTGAGGGAGTCGGCTACACCTTC. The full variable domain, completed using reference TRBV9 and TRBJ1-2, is DSGVTQTPKHLITATGQRVTLRCSPRSGDLSVYWYQQSLDQGLQFLIQYYNGEERAKGNILERFSAQQFPDLHSELNLSSLELGDSALYFCASSVGEGVGYTFGSGTRLTVV.

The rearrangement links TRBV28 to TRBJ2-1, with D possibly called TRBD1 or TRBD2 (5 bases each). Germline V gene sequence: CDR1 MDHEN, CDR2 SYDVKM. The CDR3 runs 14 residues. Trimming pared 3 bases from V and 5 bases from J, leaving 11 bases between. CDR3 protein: CASSFGGVDNEQFF. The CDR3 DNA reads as TGTGCCAGCAGTTTTGGGGGTGTGGACAATGAGCAGTTCTTC.

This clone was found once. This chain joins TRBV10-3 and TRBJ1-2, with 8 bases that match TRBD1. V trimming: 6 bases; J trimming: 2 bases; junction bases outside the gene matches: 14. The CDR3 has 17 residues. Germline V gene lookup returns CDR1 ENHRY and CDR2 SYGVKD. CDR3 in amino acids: CAIRQTRNRDRNYGYTF. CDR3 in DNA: TGTGCCATCAGACAGACGAGGAACCGGGACAGGAACTATGGCTACACCTTC.

The DNA for the CDR3 is TGTGCCACCGGGACTCAAAAGGACACTGAAGCTTTCTTT. Amino acids: CATGTQKDTEAFF. The rearrangement links TRBV15 to TRBJ1-1; TRBD1 might be the D (5 bases). The CDR3 spans 13 residues. The V gene lost 8 bases and the J gene lost 3 bases, with 13 bases spanning the gap. From germline, CDR1 is LNHNV and CDR2 YYDKDF (reference sequence).

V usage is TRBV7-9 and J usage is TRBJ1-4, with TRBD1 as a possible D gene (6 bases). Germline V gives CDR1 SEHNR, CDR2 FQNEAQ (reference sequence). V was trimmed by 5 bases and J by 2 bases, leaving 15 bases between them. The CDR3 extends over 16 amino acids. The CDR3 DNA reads TGTGCCAGCAGCGTCAGAGGGGGAGGGACTAATGAAAAACTGTTTTTT. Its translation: CASSVRGGGTNEKLFF.

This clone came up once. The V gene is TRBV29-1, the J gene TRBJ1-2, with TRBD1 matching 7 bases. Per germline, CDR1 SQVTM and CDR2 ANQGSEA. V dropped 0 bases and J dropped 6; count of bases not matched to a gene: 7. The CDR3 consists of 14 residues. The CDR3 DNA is TGCAGCGTTGAAGATCAGGGGGGGATTGATGGCTACACCTTC. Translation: CSVEDQGGIDGYTF.

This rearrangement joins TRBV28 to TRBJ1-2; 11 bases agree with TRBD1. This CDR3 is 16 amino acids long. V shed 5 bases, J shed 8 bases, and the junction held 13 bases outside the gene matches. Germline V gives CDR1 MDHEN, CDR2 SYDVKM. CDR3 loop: CASSVNIPGQGEGYTF. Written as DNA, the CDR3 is TGTGCCAGCAGTGTGAATATACCGGGACAGGGGGAAGGCTACACCTTC.

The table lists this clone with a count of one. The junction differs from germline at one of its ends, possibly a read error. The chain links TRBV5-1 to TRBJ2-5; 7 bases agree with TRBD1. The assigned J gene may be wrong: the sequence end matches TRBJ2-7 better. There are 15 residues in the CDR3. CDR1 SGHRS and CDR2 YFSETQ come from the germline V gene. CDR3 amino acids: CVSSLDGTEIYEQYF. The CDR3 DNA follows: TGCGTCAGCAGCTTAGACGGGACAGAGATATACGAGCAGTACTTC.

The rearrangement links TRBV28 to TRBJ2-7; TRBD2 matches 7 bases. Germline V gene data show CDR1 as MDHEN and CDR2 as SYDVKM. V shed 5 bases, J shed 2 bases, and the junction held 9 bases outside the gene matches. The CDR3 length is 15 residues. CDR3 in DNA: TGTGCCAGCAGTGCCATCTGGGGGGGGACCTACGAGCAGTACTTC. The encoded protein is CASSAIWGGTYEQYF.

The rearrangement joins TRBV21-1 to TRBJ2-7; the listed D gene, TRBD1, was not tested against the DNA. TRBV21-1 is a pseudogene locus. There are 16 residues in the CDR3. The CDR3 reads CASSARTARGTYEQYF. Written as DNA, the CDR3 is TGTGCCAGCAGCGCTCGAACGGCCAGGGGCACCTACGAGCAGTACTTC.

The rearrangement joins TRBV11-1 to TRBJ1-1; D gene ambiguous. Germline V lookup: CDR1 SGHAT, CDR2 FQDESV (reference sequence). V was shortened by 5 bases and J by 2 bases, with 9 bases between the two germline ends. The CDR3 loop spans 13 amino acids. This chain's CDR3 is CASSLRVNTEAFF. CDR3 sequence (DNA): TGTGCCAGCAGCCTAAGGGTAAACACTGAAGCTTTCTTT.

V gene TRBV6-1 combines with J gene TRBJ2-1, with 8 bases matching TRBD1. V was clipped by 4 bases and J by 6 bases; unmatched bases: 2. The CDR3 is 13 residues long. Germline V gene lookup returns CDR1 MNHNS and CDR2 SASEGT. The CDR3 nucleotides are TGTGCCAGCAGTGTACAGGGGGGCAATGAGCAGTTCTTC. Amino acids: CASSVQGGNEQFF.

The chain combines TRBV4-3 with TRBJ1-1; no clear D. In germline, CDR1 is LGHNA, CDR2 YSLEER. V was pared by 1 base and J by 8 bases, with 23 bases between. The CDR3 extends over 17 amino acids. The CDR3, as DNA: TGCGCCAGCAGCCAAGGGTCCTCGACTGATAATAGCATAGAAGCTTTCTTT. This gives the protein CASSQGSSTDNSIEAFF.

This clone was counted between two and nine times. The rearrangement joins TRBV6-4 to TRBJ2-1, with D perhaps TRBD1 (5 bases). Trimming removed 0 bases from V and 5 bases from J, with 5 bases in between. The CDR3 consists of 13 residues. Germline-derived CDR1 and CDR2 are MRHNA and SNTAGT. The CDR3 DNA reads TGTGCCAGCAGTGACTCGGACAACAATGAGCAGTTCTTC. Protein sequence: CASSDSDNNEQFF.

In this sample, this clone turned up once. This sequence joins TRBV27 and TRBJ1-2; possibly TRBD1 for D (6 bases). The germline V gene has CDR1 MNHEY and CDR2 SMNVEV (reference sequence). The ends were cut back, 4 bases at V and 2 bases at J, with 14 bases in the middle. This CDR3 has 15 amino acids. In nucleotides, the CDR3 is TGTGCCAGCAGTTCCAGGACAGCCGCCAACTATGGCTACACCTTC. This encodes CASSSRTAANYGYTF.

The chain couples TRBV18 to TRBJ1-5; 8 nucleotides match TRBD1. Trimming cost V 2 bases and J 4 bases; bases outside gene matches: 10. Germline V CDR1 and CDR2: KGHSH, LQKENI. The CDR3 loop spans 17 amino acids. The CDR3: CASSPGGVGQANQPQHF. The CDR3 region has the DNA TGTGCCAGCTCACCAGGCGGCGTGGGACAGGCGAATCAGCCCCAGCATTTT.

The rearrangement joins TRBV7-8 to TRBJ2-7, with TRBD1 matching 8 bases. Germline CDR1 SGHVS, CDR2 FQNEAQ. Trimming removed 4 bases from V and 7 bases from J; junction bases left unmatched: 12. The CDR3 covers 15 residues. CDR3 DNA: TGTGCCAGCAGCTACGGTCGGACAGGGATTTGGGAGCAGTACTTC. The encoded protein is CASSYGRTGIWEQYF.

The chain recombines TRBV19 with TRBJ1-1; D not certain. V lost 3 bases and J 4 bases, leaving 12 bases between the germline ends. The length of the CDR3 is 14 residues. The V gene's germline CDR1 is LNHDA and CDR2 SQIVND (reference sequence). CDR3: CASSINGKSTEAFF. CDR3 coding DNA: TGTGCCAGTAGTATCAATGGGAAGTCCACTGAAGCTTTCTTT. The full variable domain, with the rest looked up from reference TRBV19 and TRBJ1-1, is DGGITQSPKYLFRKEGQNVTLSCEQNLNHDAMYWYRQDPGQGLRLIYYSQIVNDFQKGDIAEGYSVSREKKESFPLTVTSAQKNPTAFYLCASSINGKSTEAFFGQGTRLTVV.

CDR3 in amino acids: CASSLGAGGAREQYF. The CDR3 DNA follows: TGTGCCAGCAGTTTAGGGGCCGGGGGGGCGAGGGAGCAGTACTTC. V and J are TRBV28 and TRBJ2-7; 8 nucleotides agree with TRBD2. V was pared by 2 bases and J by 7 bases, with 10 bases of the junction left unmatched. CDR1 and CDR2 from the germline V gene are MDHEN and SYDVKM. The length of the CDR3 is 15 residues.

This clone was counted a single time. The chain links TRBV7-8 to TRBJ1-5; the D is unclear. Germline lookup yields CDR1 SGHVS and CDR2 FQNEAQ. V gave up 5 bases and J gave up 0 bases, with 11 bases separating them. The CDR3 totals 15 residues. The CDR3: CASSPLGGSNQPQHF. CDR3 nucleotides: TGTGCCAGCAGCCCGCTCGGAGGTAGCAATCAGCCCCAGCATTTT.

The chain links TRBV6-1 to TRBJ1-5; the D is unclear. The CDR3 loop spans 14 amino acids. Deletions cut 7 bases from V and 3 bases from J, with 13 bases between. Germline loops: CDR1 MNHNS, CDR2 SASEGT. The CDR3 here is CASKRRAHNQPQHF. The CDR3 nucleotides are TGTGCCAGCAAGAGGAGGGCGCACAATCAGCCCCAGCATTTT.

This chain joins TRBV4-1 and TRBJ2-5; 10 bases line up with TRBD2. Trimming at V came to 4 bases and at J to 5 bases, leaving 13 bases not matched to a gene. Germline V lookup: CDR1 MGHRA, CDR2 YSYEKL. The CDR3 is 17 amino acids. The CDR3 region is CASSPSRTSGMAETQYF. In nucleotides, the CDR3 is TGCGCCAGCAGCCCGAGCCGTACTAGCGGGATGGCGGAGACCCAGTACTTC.

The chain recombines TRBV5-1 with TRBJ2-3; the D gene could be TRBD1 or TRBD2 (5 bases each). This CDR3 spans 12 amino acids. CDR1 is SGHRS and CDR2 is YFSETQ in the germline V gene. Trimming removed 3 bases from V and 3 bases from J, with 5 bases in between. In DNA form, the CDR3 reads TGCGCCAGCAGCTGGGGGACAGATACGCAGTATTTT. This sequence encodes CASSWGTDTQYF. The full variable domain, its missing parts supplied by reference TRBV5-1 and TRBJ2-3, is KAGVTQTPRYLIKTRGQQVTLSCSPISGHRSVSWYQQTPGQGLQFLFEYFSETQRNKGNFPGRFSGRQFSNSRSEMNVSTLELGDSALYLCASSWGTDTQYFGPGTRLTVL.

The CDR3 region is CASSPMDRGSAQPQHF. The CDR3, as DNA: TGTGCCAGTAGTCCTATGGACAGGGGATCCGCCCAGCCCCAGCATTTT. This sequence joins TRBV19 and TRBJ1-5, with TRBD1 identical over 9 bases. CDR1 and CDR2 (germline): LNHDA, SQIVND (reference sequence). The CDR3 covers 16 residues. The ends lost 5 bases at V and 7 bases at J; junction bases unmatched: 12.